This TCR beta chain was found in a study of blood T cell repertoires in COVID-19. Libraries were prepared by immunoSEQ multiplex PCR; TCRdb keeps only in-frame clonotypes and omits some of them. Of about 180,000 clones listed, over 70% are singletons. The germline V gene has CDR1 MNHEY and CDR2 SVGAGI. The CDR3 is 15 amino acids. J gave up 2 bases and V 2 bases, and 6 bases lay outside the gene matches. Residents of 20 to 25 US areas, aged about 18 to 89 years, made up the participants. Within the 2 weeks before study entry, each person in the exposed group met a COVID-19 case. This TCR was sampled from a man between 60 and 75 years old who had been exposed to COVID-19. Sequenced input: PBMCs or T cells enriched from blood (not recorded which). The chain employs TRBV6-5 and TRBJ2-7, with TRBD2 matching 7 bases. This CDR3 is CASSYGGGGTYEQYF. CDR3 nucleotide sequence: TGTGCCAGCAGTTACGGGGGGGGAGGGACCTACGAGCAGTACTTC.